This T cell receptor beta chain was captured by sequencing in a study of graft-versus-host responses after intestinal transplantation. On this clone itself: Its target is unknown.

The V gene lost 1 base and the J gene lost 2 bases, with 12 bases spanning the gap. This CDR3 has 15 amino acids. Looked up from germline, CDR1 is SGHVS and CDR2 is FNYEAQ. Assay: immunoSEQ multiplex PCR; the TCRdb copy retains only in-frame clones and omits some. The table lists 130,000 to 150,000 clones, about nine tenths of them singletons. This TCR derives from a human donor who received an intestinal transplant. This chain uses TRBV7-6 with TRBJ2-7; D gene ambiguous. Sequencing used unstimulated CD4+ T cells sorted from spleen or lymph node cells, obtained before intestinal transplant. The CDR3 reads CASSLGAKGPYEQYF. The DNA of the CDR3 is TGTGCCAGCAGCTTAGGTGCGAAAGGCCCCTACGAGCAGTACTTC.